This TCR beta chain derives from a study of blood T cells in healthy people across ages. Primers used in a second PCR of roughly 6 to 12 cycles were a sample-barcoded 5' primer and a J-beta primer mix. Unique molecular identifiers of 12 random nucleotides labeled each cDNA. MiXCR, run by TCRdb on the 5' RACE reads, gives a single entry per CDR3 protein. The data contain 540,000 or so distinct CDR3 sequences, 45% to 55% of them singletons. With respect to this clonotype: Its antigen is not known.

Donor samples were obtained from healthy Caucasian individuals from Russia, aged 6 to 90. Donors each provided ten milliliters of peripheral blood. The CDR3 consists of 14 residues. Germline lookup yields CDR1 GTSNPN and CDR2 SVGIG (reference sequence). Trimming removed 5 bases from V and 8 bases from J; junction bases left unmatched: 12. Study-level results: Diversity was higher, and naive CD4+ cells more numerous, in long-lived donors than in aged donors.

This sequence was found in a man at least 80 years old in good health. The rearrangement joins TRBV30 to TRBJ1-2; 9 nucleotides match TRBD1. Sequencing was carried out using blood. As DNA, the CDR3 is TGTGCCTGGGATGTAGGACAGGGGAGTCGGGGCTACACCTTC. Protein: CAWDVGQGSRGYTF.